This TCR beta chain was sequenced in a study of cytomegalovirus exposure and HLA in healthy donors. Researchers ran the PCR with 60 Vbeta and 13 Jbeta primers. Profiled with immunoSEQ multiplex PCR; TCRdb holds only in-frame clones, not every one. The sample lists 150,000 to 200,000 clones, just over 70% seen once, with about 4.3% in the top ten. In regard to this clone: What it binds is not known.

Study observations and caveats: Productive rates of about 90% or about 30% were seen for most TCR beta V segments in an earlier analysis. With further analysis later on, most CMV-associated TCR beta chains appeared HLA-restricted.

Looked up from germline, CDR1 is LNHDA and CDR2 is SQIVND (reference sequence). V lost 2 bases, J lost 4 bases, and 14 bases lay in between. The CDR3 covers 15 residues. The specimen was PBMCs. This sequence originates from a man between 18 and 35 years old in good health and CMV-seropositive. The V call is TRBV19, the J call TRBJ1-1; D might be TRBD1 (5 bases). Written as DNA, the CDR3 is TGTGCCAGTAGTATAAGTCCCAGGGAAGGCACTGAAGCTTTCTTT. Residues: CASSISPREGTEAFF. Combining the CDR3 with reference TRBV19 and TRBJ1-1 gives the whole variable domain DGGITQSPKYLFRKEGQNVTLSCEQNLNHDAMYWYRQDPGQGLRLIYYSQIVNDFQKGDIAEGYSVSREKKESFPLTVTSAQKNPTAFYLCASSISPREGTEAFFGQGTRLTVV.